This T cell receptor beta chain was sequenced during a study of T-cell memory formation after mild COVID-19. The ends were cut back, 6 bases at V and 6 bases at J, with 11 bases in the middle. CDR1 and CDR2 (germline): KGHDR, SFDVKD. The CDR3 totals 13 residues. The authors produced TCR alpha and TCR beta cDNA libraries with sample barcodes and UMIs by 5'RACE using constant-segment primers. From the 5' RACE reads, TCRdb called clonotypes with MiXCR, one entry per CDR3 protein. This table holds 250,000 to 300,000 distinct CDR3 sequences, around 8% found once. Findings and limits, study-wide: Among clones contracting day 15 to 85, CD4/CD8 was balanced, whereas later expanders leaned CD4+. CD4+ contracting clones were found mainly in CM and EM, and CD8+ ones in EMRA. Pre-infection memory carried some responding clones, suggesting that cross-reactive memory joined.

A remark on this clonotype: Its antigen remains unknown.

The source material was PBMCs or a T cell subset sorted from them (not recorded which). This sequence joins TRBV24-1 and TRBJ2-1; D call uncertain. This receptor was taken from a young man who had mild COVID-19 (a few samples of this study predate the infection). Cell type and time point are not known. CDR3: CATSRGIGNEQFF. The CDR3 DNA is TGTGCCACCAGTCGTGGTATTGGCAATGAGCAGTTCTTC.